These 31 T cell receptor beta chains came from one sample sequenced in a study of blood T cell repertoires in COVID-19. The table came from immunoSEQ multiplex PCR; TCRdb's copy has only in-frame clones and leaves some out. The sample records approximately 120,000 clones, roughly 90% being singletons. The sequenced material came from peripheral blood. The receptors here all came from an elderly woman with acute or convalescent COVID-19.

The V and J genes are TRBV15 and TRBJ2-3; 8 bases are a match to TRBD1. Germline V gene data show CDR1 as LNHNV and CDR2 as YYDKDF (reference sequence). The CDR3 sequence is 15 residues long. Germline trimming cut 4 bases from V and 3 bases from J; bases unmatched to any gene: 6. CDR3 nucleotide sequence: TGTGCCACCAGCAAGACAGGGGCAGAGACAGATACGCAGTATTTT. Protein sequence: CATSKTGAETDTQYF.

The chain employs TRBV5-1 and TRBJ2-1; 13 bases fit TRBD2. Per the germline V gene, CDR1 is SGHRS and CDR2 is YFSETQ. This CDR3 contains 15 residues. V was pared by 3 bases and J by 14 bases, with 11 bases of the junction left unmatched. CDR3 nucleotides: TGCGCCAGCAGCTACGGGACTAGCGGGATAGATAGTAAGTTCTTC. Translation gives CASSYGTSGIDSKFF.

V is TRBV2 and J is TRBJ1-5; TRBD1 aligns across 9 bases. Germline CDR1 reads SNHLY; CDR2 reads FYNNEI. The CDR3 is 15 residues long. With V trimmed by 3 bases and J by 3 bases, 3 bases remained unmatched. CDR3 in DNA: TGTGCCAGCAGTGAGGACAGGGGATTCAATCAGCCCCAGCATTTT. This codes for CASSEDRGFNQPQHF.

V and J are TRBV3-1 (or the pseudogene TRBV3-2) and TRBJ1-1; maybe TRBD1 (6 bases). V shed 5 bases and J shed 4 bases, with 14 bases lying between them. CDR1 and CDR2 from the germline V gene are LGHDT and YNNKEL (reference sequence). This CDR3 comprises 14 residues. The chain's CDR3 is CASSYRQVTTEAFF. In DNA, the CDR3 is TGTGCCAGCAGCTACCGACAGGTTACCACTGAAGCTTTCTTT.

This chain connects TRBV5-4 to TRBJ1-2, with 8 positions matching TRBD1. J gave up 8 bases and V 1 base, and 4 bases lay outside the gene matches. Germline V lookup: CDR1 SGHNT, CDR2 YYREEE (reference sequence). The length of the CDR3 is 13 residues. The CDR3 coding sequence is TGTGCCAGCAGCTTGCAGGGGGCGCGGGGCTACACCTTC. Translating gives CASSLQGARGYTF. Variable domain in full (rest from reference TRBV5-4 and TRBJ1-2): ETGVTQSPTHLIKTRGQQVTLRCSSQSGHNTVSWYQQALGQGPQFIFQYYREEENGRGNFPPRFSGLQFPNYSSELNVNALELDDSALYLCASSLQGARGYTFGSGTRLTVV.

This clone was detected only once. V usage is TRBV28 and J usage is TRBJ1-2; 8 nucleotides line up with TRBD1. Germline V gene data show CDR1 as MDHEN and CDR2 as SYDVKM. This CDR3 spans 15 amino acids. V was clipped by 5 bases and J by 3 bases; unmatched bases: 8. CDR3 sequence: CASSPNDRGDYGYTF. DNA for the CDR3: TGTGCCAGCAGTCCTAACGACAGGGGAGACTATGGCTACACCTTC.

J is TRBJ2-1 and V is TRBV19, with 9 nucleotides matching TRBD2. With V trimmed by 4 bases and J by 0 bases, 7 bases remained unmatched. Germline assignment: CDR1 LNHDA and CDR2 SQIVND (reference sequence). This CDR3 region has 17 residues. This chain's CDR3 is CASSTGSGRSSYNEQFF. DNA of the CDR3: TGTGCCAGTAGTACGGGTAGCGGGAGAAGCTCCTACAATGAGCAGTTCTTC.

The J gene is TRBJ1-4, the V gene TRBV2, with D possibly matching TRBD1 (6 bases). The germline V gene has CDR1 SNHLY and CDR2 FYNNEI. The CDR3 runs to 14 residues. Trimming took 5 bases from V and 2 from J, leaving 9 bases between them. The chain's CDR3 is CASSQQGTNEKLFF. CDR3 bases: TGTGCCAGCAGTCAACAGGGTACTAATGAAAAACTGTTTTTT.

CDR3 in amino acids: CASSLEGQGRYEKLFF. The CDR3 DNA reads TGCGCCAGCAGCTTGGAAGGGCAGGGGAGATATGAAAAACTGTTTTTT. The V and J genes are TRBV5-1 and TRBJ1-4, with D possibly TRBD1 on 6 matching bases. Germline CDR1 and CDR2: SGHRS and YFSETQ. The CDR3 totals 16 residues. Between the trimmed V and J ends, which lost 0 bases and 6 bases, there was a span of 15 bases. The complete variable domain, with remaining parts taken from reference TRBV5-1 and TRBJ1-4, reads KAGVTQTPRYLIKTRGQQVTLSCSPISGHRSVSWYQQTPGQGLQFLFEYFSETQRNKGNFPGRFSGRQFSNSRSEMNVSTLELGDSALYLCASSLEGQGRYEKLFFGSGTQLSVL.

The CDR3 coding sequence is TGTGCCAGCAGCCGACGACAGGGACCAACTAATGAAAAACTGTTTTTT. This sequence encodes CASSRRQGPTNEKLFF. This chain links TRBV9 with TRBJ1-4; 7 bases line up with TRBD1. V lost 4 bases, J lost 0 bases, and 6 bases stayed unmatched. This CDR3 comprises 16 residues. Looked up from germline, CDR1 is SGDLS and CDR2 is YYNGEE.

The V and J genes are TRBV28 and TRBJ2-3; D gene ambiguous. CDR3 size: 11 residues. V lost 6 bases to trimming and J lost 7 bases, with 8 bases between them. CDR1 and CDR2 (germline): MDHEN, SYDVKM. CDR3 protein: CASSDDYTQYF. The DNA for the CDR3 is TGTGCCAGCAGCGATGACTATACGCAGTATTTT. Looking up the rest from reference TRBV28 and TRBJ2-3 gives the full variable domain: DVKVTQSSRYLVKRTGEKVFLECVQDMDHENMFWYRQDPGLGLRLIYFSYDVKMKEKGDIPEGYSVSREKKERFSLILESASTNQTSMYLCASSDDYTQYFGPGTRLTVL.

This chain uses TRBV18 with TRBJ1-1, with 7 bases matching TRBD1. V lost 4 bases to trimming and J lost 3 bases; unmatched junction nucleotides: 5. Germline V gives CDR1 KGHSH, CDR2 LQKENI. This CDR3 comprises 14 residues. The CDR3 DNA is TGTGCCAGCTCACTGACTCAGGGGGACACTGAAGCTTTCTTT. The encoded protein is CASSLTQGDTEAFF.

The rearrangement joins TRBV3-1 (or the pseudogene TRBV3-2) to TRBJ2-3; TRBD1 aligns across 7 bases. J lost 0 bases, V lost 4 bases, and 7 bases had no gene match. The CDR3 has 16 amino acids. The germline V gene encodes CDR1 LGHDT and CDR2 YNNKEL (reference sequence). CDR3 loop: CASSLQQGFSTDTQYF. In DNA form, the CDR3 reads TGTGCCAGCAGCCTACAACAGGGGTTCAGCACAGATACGCAGTATTTT.

This clone has just one count. V and J are TRBV9 and TRBJ2-5, with 8 bases that match TRBD1. Germline loops: CDR1 SGDLS, CDR2 YYNGEE. Trimming removed 3 bases from V and 5 bases from J; junction bases left unmatched: 3. This CDR3 region has 13 residues. The CDR3 here is CASSGTGRETQYF. The DNA of the CDR3 is TGTGCCAGCAGCGGGACAGGGAGGGAGACCCAGTACTTC.

The rearrangement uses TRBV5-4 and TRBJ2-1; 7 nucleotides align to TRBD1. CDR1 and CDR2 from the germline V gene are SGHNT and YYREEE (reference sequence). The junction had 4 bases not matched to a gene; V was cut back by 4 bases and J by 0 bases. The CDR3 extends over 15 amino acids. CDR3 nucleotide sequence: TGTGCCAGCAGCGTTAGACAGGGCTCCTACAATGAGCAGTTCTTC. It codes for CASSVRQGSYNEQFF.

The chain carries TRBV7-3 and TRBJ1-1, with 7 bases that match TRBD1. Germline CDR1 reads SGHTA; CDR2 reads FQGTGA. There are 16 residues in the CDR3. Unmatched junction bases numbered 10, after V lost 2 bases and J lost 4 bases. CDR3 nucleotide sequence: TGTGCCAGCAGCTTAGGGGACAGCCGCGGTGGCACTGAAGCTTTCTTT. Residues: CASSLGDSRGGTEAFF.

The rearrangement joins TRBV18 to TRBJ1-2; 7 bases match TRBD1. Germline lookup yields CDR1 KGHSH and CDR2 LQKENI. The length of the CDR3 is 13 residues. The V and J ends lost 6 bases and 4 bases, in that order; junction bases with no gene match: 5. The CDR3 bases are TGTGCCAGCTCTCAAGGGACAGTCTATGGCTACACCTTC. Its translation: CASSQGTVYGYTF.

The chain has TRBV7-2 and TRBJ1-1; no clear D gene. Germline V gives CDR1 SGHTA, CDR2 FQGNSA. V was cut by 2 bases and J by 8 bases, with 12 bases left in between. The CDR3 has 13 residues. CDR3: CASSLQLTGEAFF. Written as DNA, the CDR3 is TGTGCCAGCAGCTTACAATTGACGGGGGAAGCTTTCTTT.

The chain links TRBV7-9 to TRBJ2-5, with D perhaps matching TRBD2 (5 bases). Trimming left V 1 base short and J 4 bases short, with 13 bases between. The CDR3 spans 15 residues. CDR1 and CDR2 (germline): SEHNR, FQNEAQ (reference sequence). CDR3 in DNA: TGTGCCAGCAGCTTAGGTGTGGGAGAGGGAGAGACCCAGTACTTC. This translates into CASSLGVGEGETQYF. The variable domain in full, completed from reference TRBV7-9 and TRBJ2-5, reads DTGVSQNPRHKITKRGQNVTFRCDPISEHNRLYWYRQTLGQGPEFLTYFQNEAQLEKSRLLSDRFSAERPKGSFSTLEIQRTEQGDSAMYLCASSLGVGEGETQYFGPGTRLLVL.

The rearrangement joins TRBV5-1 to TRBJ1-1; the D is unclear. The CDR3 spans 16 residues. V lost 0 bases to trimming and J lost 1 base, with 13 bases between them. Germline V lookup: CDR1 SGHRS, CDR2 YFSETQ. For the CDR3, the DNA is TGCGCCAGCAGCTTGGGTTTTTCGGGGAGGAACACTGAAGCTTTCTTT. Translation: CASSLGFSGRNTEAFF.

This clone was observed a few times. The J gene is TRBJ1-2, the V gene TRBV28; D is undetermined. This CDR3 is 16 amino acids long. V was shortened by 6 bases and J by 4 bases, with 21 bases between the two germline ends. The germline V gene has CDR1 MDHEN and CDR2 SYDVKM. For the CDR3, the DNA is TGTGCCAGCAGAGCACTGATGGAGGTGTCTCCCTATGGCTACACCTTC. Its protein is CASRALMEVSPYGYTF.

The CDR3 is CASSLAPLGLAGNEQYF. The CDR3 nucleotides read TGTGCCAGCAGCTTAGCCCCTCTTGGACTAGCGGGAAACGAGCAGTACTTC. The chain joins TRBV7-8 to TRBJ2-7; 12 bases match TRBD2. CDR3 size: 17 residues. Germline loops: CDR1 SGHVS, CDR2 FQNEAQ. V dropped 0 bases and J dropped 5; count of bases not matched to a gene: 8.

The V call is TRBV3-1 (or the pseudogene TRBV3-2), the J call TRBJ2-7; no clear D. The CDR3 loop spans 14 amino acids. With 4 bases removed from V and 2 bases from J, the gap between germline ends came to 12 bases. The germline V gene has CDR1 LGHDT and CDR2 YNNKEL (reference sequence). The CDR3 DNA reads TGTGCCAGCAGCCGCGGTCCCGGCCCCTACGAGCAGTACTTC. Its protein product is CASSRGPGPYEQYF.

The chain carries TRBV28 and TRBJ2-7; TRBD1 aligns across 8 bases. Germline-derived CDR1 and CDR2 are MDHEN and SYDVKM. The CDR3 has 12 residues. V shed 5 bases, J shed 6 bases, and the junction held 3 bases outside the gene matches. In DNA, the CDR3 is TGTGCCAGCAGTGGACAGGGTTCCGAGCAGTACTTC. It specifies CASSGQGSEQYF.

The chain has TRBV6-5 and TRBJ2-7; 7 nucleotides align to TRBD1. This CDR3 comprises 12 residues. Germline CDR1 MNHEY, CDR2 SVGAGI. The J segment lost 4 bases and the V segment lost 6 bases, leaving 3 bases of the junction unmatched. CDR3 amino acids: CASSLGQYEQYF. The CDR3 DNA is TGTGCCAGCAGCTTGGGACAGTACGAGCAGTACTTC.

The CDR3 DNA follows: TGTGCCAGCAGTTCTGGGGAGGACACCGGGGAGCTGTTTTTT. This gives the protein CASSSGEDTGELFF. The rearrangement joins TRBV6-5 to TRBJ2-2, with D tentatively TRBD2 (6 bases). Per germline, CDR1 MNHEY and CDR2 SVGAGI. V was clipped by 4 bases and J by 3 bases, with 9 bases between them. CDR3 length: 14 residues.

The chain recombines TRBV7-9 with TRBJ1-4; D is uncertain. From germline, CDR1 is SEHNR and CDR2 FQNEAQ (reference sequence). The CDR3 consists of 13 residues. V gave up 5 bases and J gave up 8 bases, with 12 bases separating them. Written as DNA, the CDR3 is TGTGCCAGCAGCCCAGACGTCGGGGAAAAACTGTTTTTT. Translation gives CASSPDVGEKLFF.

This clone was detected a few times. As DNA, the CDR3 is TGCGCCAGCAGCCAAGATGGAATAGCGGGAGAATACGAGCAGTACTTC. Its protein product is CASSQDGIAGEYEQYF. The V gene is TRBV4-1, the J gene TRBJ2-7; 9 bases are a match to TRBD2. The CDR3 contains 16 residues. CDR1 and CDR2 (germline): MGHRA, YSYEKL. V shed 0 bases and J 4 bases; nucleotides not matched to a gene: 7.

The CDR3 here is CASSAGSGQPQHF. For the CDR3, the DNA is TGTGCCAGTAGTGCGGGATCTGGGCAGCCCCAGCATTTT. This chain joins TRBV19 and TRBJ1-5; the D is unclear. The CDR3 is 13 amino acids. The germline V gene has CDR1 LNHDA and CDR2 SQIVND (reference sequence). The V end lost 5 bases, the J end lost 7 bases, and 12 bases lay between the germline ends. The whole variable domain, remainder taken from reference TRBV19 and TRBJ1-5, is DGGITQSPKYLFRKEGQNVTLSCEQNLNHDAMYWYRQDPGQGLRLIYYSQIVNDFQKGDIAEGYSVSREKKESFPLTVTSAQKNPTAFYLCASSAGSGQPQHFGDGTRLSIL.

This clone was recorded only once. The chain recombines TRBV2 with TRBJ2-7; D remains ambiguous. The CDR3 is 11 amino acids. CDR1 is SNHLY, CDR2 FYNNEI, per germline. Between the trimmed V and J ends, which lost 5 bases and 13 bases, there was a span of 15 bases. This CDR3 is CASSLRSAFYF. The CDR3 nucleotides read TGTGCCAGCAGTCTCCGGTCTGCCTTCTACTTC.

The chain is built from TRBV5-1 and TRBJ2-2, with 10 bases that match TRBD1. In germline, CDR1 is SGHRS, CDR2 YFSETQ. Unmatched junction bases numbered 8, after V lost 4 bases and J lost 2 bases. CDR3 length: 17 residues. CDR3 nucleotides: TGCGCCAGCAGCCCTTTGGGACAGGGGAAAAACACCGGGGAGCTGTTTTTT. This gives the protein CASSPLGQGKNTGELFF.